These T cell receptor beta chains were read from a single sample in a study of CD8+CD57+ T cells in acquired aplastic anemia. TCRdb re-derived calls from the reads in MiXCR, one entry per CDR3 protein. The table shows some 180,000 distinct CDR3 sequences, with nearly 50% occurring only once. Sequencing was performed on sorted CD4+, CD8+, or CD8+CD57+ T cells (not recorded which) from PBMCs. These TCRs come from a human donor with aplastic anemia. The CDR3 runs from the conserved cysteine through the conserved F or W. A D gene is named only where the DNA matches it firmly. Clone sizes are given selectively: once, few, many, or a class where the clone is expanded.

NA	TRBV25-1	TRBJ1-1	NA	CASSDTRAPNTEAFF	TGTGCCAGCAGTGACACGCGGGCCCCAAACACTGAAGCTTTCTTT
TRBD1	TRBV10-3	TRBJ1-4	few	CAISDLGTVGEKLFF	TGTGCCATCAGTGACCTTGGGACAGTCGGTGAAAAACTGTTTTTT
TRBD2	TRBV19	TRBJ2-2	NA	CASRGLAGGAGELSF	TGTGCCAGTAGGGGACTAGCGGGGGGAGCCGGGGAGCTGTCTTTT
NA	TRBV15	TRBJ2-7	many	CATSIGSVGEQYF	TGTGCCACCAGCATTGGGTCAGTAGGAGAGCAGTACTTC
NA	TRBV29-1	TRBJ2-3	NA	CSVEDSYTQYF	TGCAGCGTTGAAGATTCTTATACGCAGTATTTT
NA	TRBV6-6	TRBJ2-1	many	CASSPTRGRDEQFF	TGTGCCAGCAGTCCCACCCGAGGTAGGGACGAGCAGTTCTTC
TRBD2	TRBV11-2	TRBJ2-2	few	CASSLDGDYNTGELFF	TGTGCCAGCAGCTTAGATGGGGACTATAACACCGGGGAGCTGTTTTTT
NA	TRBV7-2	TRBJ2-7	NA	CASSLAISSYEQYF	TGTGCCAGCAGCTTAGCTATTAGCTCCTACGAGCAGTACTTC
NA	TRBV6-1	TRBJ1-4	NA	CASREDEKLFF	TGTGCCAGCAGGGAAGATGAAAAACTGTTTTTT
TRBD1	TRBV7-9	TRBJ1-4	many	CASSLAGGREKLFF	TGTGCCAGCAGCTTAGCAGGGGGCAGGGAAAAACTGTTTTTT
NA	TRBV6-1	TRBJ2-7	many	CASSLSISTAYEQYF	TGTGCCAGCAGCCTCTCAATAAGTACGGCCTACGAGCAGTACTTC
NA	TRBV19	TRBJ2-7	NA	CASSIDLSNEQYF	TGTGCCAGTAGTATAGATCTCTCGAACGAGCAGTACTTC
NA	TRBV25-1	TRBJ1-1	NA	CASSEGGRVVKTEAFF	TGTGCCAGCAGTGAAGGTGGCAGGGTAGTTAAGACTGAAGCTTTCTTT
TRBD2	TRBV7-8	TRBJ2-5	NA	CATAGGQETQYF	TGTGCCACTGCGGGGGGGCAAGAGACCCAGTACTTC
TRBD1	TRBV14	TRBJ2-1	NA	CTSSLHGTGVSAGRYNEQFF	TGTACCAGCAGCCTTCACGGGACAGGGGTTTCAGCGGGGCGGTACAATGAGCAGTTCTTC
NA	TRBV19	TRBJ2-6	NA	CASSMPRGYGANVLTF	TGTGCCAGTAGTATGCCTAGGGGGTATGGGGCCAACGTCCTGACTTTC
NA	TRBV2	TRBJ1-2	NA	CASYRGAGYTF	TGTGCCAGCTATAGGGGAGCCGGCTACACCTTC
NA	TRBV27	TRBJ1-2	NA	CASSYGGYGYGYTF	TGTGCCAGCAGTTACGGGGGTTATGGGTATGGCTACACCTTC
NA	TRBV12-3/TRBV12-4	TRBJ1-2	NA	CASGDRKYNYGYTF	TGTGCCAGCGGTGACAGGAAATATAACTATGGCTACACCTTC
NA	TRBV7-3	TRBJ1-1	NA	CASSLVADTEAFF	TGTGCCAGCAGCTTAGTGGCAGATACTGAAGCTTTCTTT
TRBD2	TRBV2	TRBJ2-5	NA	CASVAGGGETQYF	TGTGCCAGTGTAGCGGGGGGGGGGGAGACCCAGTACTTC
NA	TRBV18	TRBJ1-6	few	CASSGGADSPLHF	TGTGCCAGCTCAGGAGGGGCGGATTCACCCCTCCACTTT
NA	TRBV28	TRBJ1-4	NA	CASSFWTNNEKLFF	TGTGCCAGCAGTTTTTGGACAAATAATGAAAAACTGTTTTTT
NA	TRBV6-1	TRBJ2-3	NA	CASSDPRARTDTQYF	TGTGCCAGCAGTGACCCCAGGGCGAGGACAGATACGCAGTATTTT
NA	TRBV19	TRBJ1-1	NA	CASSTATFYYTEAFF	TGTGCCAGTAGTACGGCAACCTTTTACTACACTGAAGCTTTCTTT
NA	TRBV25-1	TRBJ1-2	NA	CASNSGTSFYTF	TGTGCCAGCAATTCGGGAACCAGTTTTTACACCTTC
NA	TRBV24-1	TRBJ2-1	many	CATSDTQFYNEQFF	TGTGCCACCAGTGATACACAGTTCTACAATGAGCAGTTCTTC
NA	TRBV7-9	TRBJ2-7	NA	CASSPSAYEQYF	TGTGCCAGCAGCCCCTCCGCCTACGAGCAGTACTTC
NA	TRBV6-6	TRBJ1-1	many	CASLTGWTEAFF	TGTGCCAGCCTGACGGGCTGGACTGAAGCTTTCTTT
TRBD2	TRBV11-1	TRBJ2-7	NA	CASTNVEGLGGEGEQYF	TGTGCCAGCACGAATGTCGAGGGACTAGGTGGGGAAGGCGAGCAGTACTTC
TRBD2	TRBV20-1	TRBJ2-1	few	CSATSAGGTYNEQFF	TGCAGTGCCACGTCGGCGGGAGGAACCTACAATGAGCAGTTCTTC
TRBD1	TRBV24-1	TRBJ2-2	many	CATSALEKTGTGVTGELFF	TGTGCCACCAGTGCCCTGGAAAAAACCGGGACAGGGGTTACCGGGGAGCTGTTTTTT
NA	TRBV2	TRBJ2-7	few	CASRKGLIGGYEQYF	TGTGCCAGCAGGAAGGGGCTGATAGGAGGGTACGAGCAGTACTTC
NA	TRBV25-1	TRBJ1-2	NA	CASSGGGHVFYYGYTF	TGTGCCAGCAGTGGAGGGGGACATGTTTTTTACTATGGCTACACCTTC
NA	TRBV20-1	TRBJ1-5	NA	CSASLPRRGNQPQHF	TGCAGTGCTAGCCTACCCCGGCGGGGCAATCAGCCCCAGCATTTT
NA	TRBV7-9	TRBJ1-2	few	CASNPGAGYGYTF	TGTGCCAGCAACCCAGGGGCAGGGTATGGCTACACCTTC
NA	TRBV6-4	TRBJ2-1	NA	CASSDSIETGEQFF	TGTGCCAGCAGTGACTCGATTGAAACGGGGGAGCAGTTCTTC
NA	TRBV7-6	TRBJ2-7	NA	CASSLEIGYEQYF	TGTGCCAGCAGCTTAGAGATCGGCTACGAGCAGTACTTC
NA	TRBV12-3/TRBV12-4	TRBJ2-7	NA	CASRTQGHEQYF	TGTGCCAGCAGGACTCAGGGCCACGAGCAGTACTTC
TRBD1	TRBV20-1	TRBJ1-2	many	CSASRQGEGYGYTF	TGCAGTGCTAGTCGACAGGGTGAGGGATATGGCTACACCTTC